One and the same sample provided the 11 T cell receptor beta chains below, sequenced in a study of cytomegalovirus exposure and HLA in healthy donors. Use of 60 Vbeta and 13 Jbeta primers characterized the PCR. TCRdb's table, derived via immunoSEQ multiplex PCR, lists solely in-frame clones and lacks some. This table holds under 85,000 clones, around 68% found once. The material sequenced was PBMCs. The receptors derive from a woman aged 25 to 45 in good health and CMV-seronegative.

The V gene is TRBV6-4, the J gene TRBJ2-3; 8 positions match TRBD1. Germline trimming cut 6 bases from V and 2 bases from J; bases unmatched to any gene: 7. This CDR3 spans 15 amino acids. In germline, CDR1 is MRHNA, CDR2 SNTAGT. CDR3 loop: CASSERTGTTDTQYF. In DNA form, the CDR3 reads TGTGCCAGCAGCGAAAGGACAGGGACCACAGATACGCAGTATTTT.

This chain links TRBV2 with TRBJ1-1, with 8 nucleotides matching TRBD1. Germline V lookup: CDR1 SNHLY, CDR2 FYNNEI. The CDR3 is 17 residues long. V trimming: 4 bases; J trimming: 0 bases; junction bases outside the gene matches: 10. DNA for the CDR3: TGTGCCAGCAGTGTAGTCAGGGGGCGATTACTGAACACTGAAGCTTTCTTT. This gives the protein CASSVVRGRLLNTEAFF.

This clone was seen a single time. The chain recombines TRBV30 with TRBJ2-7; D is perhaps TRBD1 (5 bases). CDR1 GTSNPN and CDR2 SVGIG come from the germline V gene (reference sequence). The CDR3 loop spans 17 amino acids. Trimming removed 3 bases at V and 0 bases at J, with 21 bases between. Here the CDR3 DNA reads TGTGCCTGGAGAAGGGGCCCCCTGAACCTAATCTCCTACGAGCAGTACTTC. Translated: CAWRRGPLNLISYEQYF.

V is TRBV15 and J is TRBJ1-5, with 9 nucleotides matching TRBD1. CDR1 LNHNV and CDR2 YYDKDF come from the germline V gene (reference sequence). The CDR3 extends over 17 amino acids. The V segment lost 4 bases and the J segment 5 bases; nucleotides outside the gene matches: 12. DNA for the CDR3: TGTGCCACCAGCAAGCGATTTGGGACAGGGTTCGATCAGCCCCAGCATTTT. Translating gives CATSKRFGTGFDQPQHF. Full variable domain (outside the CDR3, taken from reference TRBV15 and TRBJ1-5): DAMVIQNPRYQVTQFGKPVTLSCSQTLNHNVMYWYQQKSSQAPKLLFHYYDKDFNNEADTPDNFQSRRPNTSFCFLDIRSPGLGDTAMYLCATSKRFGTGFDQPQHFGDGTRLSIL.

The chain joins TRBV4-1 to TRBJ1-5, with D possibly being TRBD1 (5 bases). V was pared by 0 bases and J by 9 bases, with 15 bases between. The V gene's germline CDR1 is MGHRA and CDR2 YSYEKL. The CDR3 loop spans 15 amino acids. The CDR3 sequence: CASSQDGQGLRPQHF. CDR3 in DNA: TGCGCCAGCAGCCAAGATGGCCAGGGATTACGGCCCCAGCATTTT.

J is TRBJ1-1 and V is TRBV2, with D unclear. CDR3 length equals 14 residues. CDR1 and CDR2 from the germline V gene are SNHLY and FYNNEI. V dropped 3 bases and J dropped 4 bases, with 12 bases sitting between them. Here the CDR3 reads CASSDSSLVTEAFF. CDR3 in DNA: TGTGCCAGCAGTGATTCGAGCCTGGTCACTGAAGCTTTCTTT.

The chain employs TRBV6-1 and TRBJ2-7; possible D gene TRBD2, 5 bases. The CDR3 spans 15 residues. V shed 1 base and J shed 1 base, with 11 bases lying between them. Germline CDR1 MNHNS, CDR2 SASEGT. The CDR3 sequence: CASSEGGGLSYEQYF. CDR3 DNA sequence: TGTGCCAGCAGTGAAGGCGGTGGACTGTCCTACGAGCAGTACTTC.

This chain connects TRBV18 to TRBJ2-7, with 9 bases aligning to TRBD1. Losses at the gene ends were 3 bases for V and 4 bases for J; bases not matched to a gene: 7. Germline-derived CDR1 and CDR2 are KGHSH and LQKENI. The CDR3 runs 15 residues. CDR3 in DNA: TGTGCCAGCTCACCGCCGGACAGGGGTCAATACGAGCAGTACTTC. Protein sequence: CASSPPDRGQYEQYF.

The chain employs TRBV6-5 and TRBJ1-2, with 9 positions matching TRBD1. The CDR3 contains 16 residues. Germline trimming cut 2 bases from V and 2 bases from J; bases unmatched to any gene: 6. Germline V gives CDR1 MNHEY, CDR2 SVGAGI. The CDR3, as DNA: TGTGCCAGCAGTTACAGACGCACAGGGGGCAACTATGGCTACACCTTC. Protein product: CASSYRRTGGNYGYTF.

This chain joins TRBV6-5 and TRBJ2-3; D perhaps matches TRBD1 (6 bases). The CDR3 runs to 14 residues. V lost 4 bases and J lost 5, with 13 bases in between. Germline assignment: CDR1 MNHEY and CDR2 SVGAGI. The CDR3 DNA is TGTGCCAGCAGTTTGCTGTCAGGGGTAGATACGCAGTATTTT. Its translation: CASSLLSGVDTQYF.

The gene calls are TRBV7-2 and TRBJ1-6; TRBD1 aligns across 12 bases. Germline lookup yields CDR1 SGHTA and CDR2 FQGNSA. CDR3 length equals 18 residues. The V segment lost 0 bases and the J segment 6 bases; nucleotides outside the gene matches: 6. The CDR3 DNA follows: TGTGCCAGCAGCTTAGCGGGCGGGACAGGGGGCCGTAATTCACCCCTCCACTTT. Translation: CASSLAGGTGGRNSPLHF. The whole variable domain, remainder taken from reference TRBV7-2 and TRBJ1-6, is GAGVSQSPSNKVTEKGKDVELRCDPISGHTALYWYRQSLGQGLEFLIYFQGNSAPDKSGLPSDRFSAERTGGSVSTLTIQRTQQEDSAVYLCASSLAGGTGGRNSPLHFGNGTRLTVT.